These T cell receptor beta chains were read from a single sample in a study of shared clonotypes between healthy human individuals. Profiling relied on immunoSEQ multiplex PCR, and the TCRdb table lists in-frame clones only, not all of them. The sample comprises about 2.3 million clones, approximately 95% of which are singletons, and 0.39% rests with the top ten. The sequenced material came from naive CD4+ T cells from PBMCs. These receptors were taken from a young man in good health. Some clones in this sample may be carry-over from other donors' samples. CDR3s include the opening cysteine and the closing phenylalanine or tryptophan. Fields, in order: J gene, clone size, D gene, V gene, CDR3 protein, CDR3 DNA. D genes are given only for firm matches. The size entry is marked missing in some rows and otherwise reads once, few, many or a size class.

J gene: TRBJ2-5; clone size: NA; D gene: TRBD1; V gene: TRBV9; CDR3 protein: CASSEGTGPPQETQYF; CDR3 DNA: TGTGCCAGCAGCGAGGGGACAGGGCCCCCACAAGAGACCCAGTACTTC
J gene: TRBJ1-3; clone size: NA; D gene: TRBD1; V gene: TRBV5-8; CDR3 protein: CASSSTGVRNTIYF; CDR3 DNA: TGTGCCAGCAGCTCGACAGGGGTTCGAAACACCATATATTTT
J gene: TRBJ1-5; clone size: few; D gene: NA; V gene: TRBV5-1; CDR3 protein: CASSGGPGGNQPQHF; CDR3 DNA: TGCGCCAGCAGCGGCGGGCCGGGGGGCAATCAGCCCCAGCATTTT
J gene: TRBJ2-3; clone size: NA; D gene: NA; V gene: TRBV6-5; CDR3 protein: CASSYWGATDTQYF; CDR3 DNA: TGTGCCAGCAGTTACTGGGGGGCGACAGATACGCAGTATTTT
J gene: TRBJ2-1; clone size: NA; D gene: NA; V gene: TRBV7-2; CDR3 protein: CASSPRPSSYNEQFF; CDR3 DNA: TGTGCCAGCAGCCCAAGACCCAGCTCCTACAATGAGCAGTTCTTC
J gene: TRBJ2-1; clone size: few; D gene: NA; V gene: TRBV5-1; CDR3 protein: CASSLVYNEQFF; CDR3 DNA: TGCGCCAGCAGCTTGGTCTACAATGAGCAGTTCTTC
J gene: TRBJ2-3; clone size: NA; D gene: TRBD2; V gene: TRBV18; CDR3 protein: CASSPGRELTDTQYF; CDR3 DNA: TGTGCCAGCTCACCGGGGCGGGAGCTCACAGATACGCAGTATTTT
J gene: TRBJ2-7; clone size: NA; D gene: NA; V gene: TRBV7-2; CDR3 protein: CASRRQGSGTDFFYEQYF; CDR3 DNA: TGTGCCAGCAGAAGACAGGGTAGCGGGACCGACTTCTTCTACGAGCAGTACTTC
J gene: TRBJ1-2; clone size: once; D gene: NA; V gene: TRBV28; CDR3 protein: CASSSLGWGEGGYTF; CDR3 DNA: TGTGCCAGCAGCAGCCTGGGGTGGGGAGAAGGCGGCTACACCTTC
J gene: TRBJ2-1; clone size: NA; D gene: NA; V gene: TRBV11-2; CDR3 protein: CASSSLTGKDNEQFF; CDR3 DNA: TGTGCCAGCAGCTCACTGACAGGAAAGGACAATGAGCAGTTCTTC
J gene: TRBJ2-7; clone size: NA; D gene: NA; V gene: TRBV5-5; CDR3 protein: CASSTSGNSYEQYF; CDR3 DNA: TGTGCCAGCAGCACTTCCGGGAACTCCTACGAGCAGTACTTC
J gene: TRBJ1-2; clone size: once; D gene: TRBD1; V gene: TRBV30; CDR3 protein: CAWRGQARGNGYTF; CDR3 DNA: TGTGCCTGGAGGGGACAGGCCCGGGGGAATGGCTACACCTTC
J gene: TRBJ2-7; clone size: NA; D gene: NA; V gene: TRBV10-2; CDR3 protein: CASSGTYEQYF; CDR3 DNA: TGCGCCAGCAGTGGAACCTACGAGCAGTACTTC
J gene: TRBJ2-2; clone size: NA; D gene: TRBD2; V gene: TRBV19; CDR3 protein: CASSRLAGRQRTGELFF; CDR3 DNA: TGTGCCAGTAGTCGACTAGCGGGGCGTCAGAGAACCGGGGAGCTGTTTTTT
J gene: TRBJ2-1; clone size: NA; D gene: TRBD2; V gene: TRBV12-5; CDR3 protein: CASGLVLAGGPSEQFF; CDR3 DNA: TGTGCTAGTGGTTTGGTACTAGCGGGAGGGCCAAGTGAGCAGTTCTTC
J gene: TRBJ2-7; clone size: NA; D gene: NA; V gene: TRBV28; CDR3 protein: CASSLIGGGREYEQYF; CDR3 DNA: TGTGCCAGCAGTTTAATAGGCGGTGGCAGGGAGTACGAGCAGTACTTC
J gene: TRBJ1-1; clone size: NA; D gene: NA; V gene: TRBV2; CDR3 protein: CASSPYLRASVDTEAFF; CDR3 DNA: TGTGCCAGCAGCCCGTACCTCAGGGCCTCGGTGGACACTGAAGCTTTCTTT
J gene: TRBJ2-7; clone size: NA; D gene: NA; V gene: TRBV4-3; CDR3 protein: CASSRGAQGSYEQYF; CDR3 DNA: TGCGCCAGCAGCCGAGGGGCACAGGGCTCCTACGAGCAGTACTTC
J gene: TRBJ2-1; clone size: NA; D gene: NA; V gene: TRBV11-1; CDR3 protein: CASSPGEYEQFF; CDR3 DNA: TGTGCCAGCAGCCCGGGAGAGTATGAGCAGTTCTTC
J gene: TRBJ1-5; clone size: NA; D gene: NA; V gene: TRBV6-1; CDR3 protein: CASCYSNQPQHF; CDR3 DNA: TGTGCCAGCTGCTATAGCAATCAGCCCCAGCATTTT
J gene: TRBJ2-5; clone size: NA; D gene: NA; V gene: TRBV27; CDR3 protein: CASSREIQETQYF; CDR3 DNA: TGTGCCAGCAGTCGCGAAATACAAGAGACCCAGTACTTC
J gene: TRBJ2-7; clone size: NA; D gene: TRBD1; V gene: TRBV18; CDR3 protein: CASSPGQGAGEQYF; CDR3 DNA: TGTGCCAGCTCACCGGGACAGGGGGCCGGCGAGCAGTACTTC
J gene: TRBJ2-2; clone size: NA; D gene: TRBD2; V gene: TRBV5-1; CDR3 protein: CASSLAGGGIPRNTGELFF; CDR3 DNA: TGCGCCAGCAGCTTGGCCGGCGGGGGAATCCCCAGAAACACCGGGGAGCTGTTTTTT
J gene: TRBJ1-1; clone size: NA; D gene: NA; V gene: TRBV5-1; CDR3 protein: CASSLVFQMNTEAFF; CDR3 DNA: TGCGCCAGCAGCTTAGTATTCCAGATGAACACTGAAGCTTTCTTT
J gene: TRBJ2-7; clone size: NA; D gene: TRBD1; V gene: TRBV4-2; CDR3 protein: CASSRPGQGFYEQYF; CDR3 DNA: TGTGCCAGCAGTCGTCCGGGACAGGGTTTTTACGAGCAGTACTTC
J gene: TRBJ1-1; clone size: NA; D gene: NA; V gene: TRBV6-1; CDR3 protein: CASSIQGVGTEAFF; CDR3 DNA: TGTGCCAGCAGCATACAGGGAGTGGGCACTGAAGCTTTCTTT
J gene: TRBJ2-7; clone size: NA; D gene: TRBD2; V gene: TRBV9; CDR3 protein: CASSVGSGDEQYF; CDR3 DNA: TGTGCCAGCAGCGTGGGTAGCGGGGACGAGCAGTACTTC
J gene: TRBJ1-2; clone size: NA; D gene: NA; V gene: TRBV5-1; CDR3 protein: CASGEQGFYGYTF; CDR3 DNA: TGCGCCAGCGGAGAACAGGGCTTCTATGGCTACACCTTC
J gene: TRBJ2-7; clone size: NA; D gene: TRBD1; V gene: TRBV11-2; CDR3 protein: CASSLAPSRGQGLSEQYF; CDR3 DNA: TGTGCCAGCAGCTTAGCCCCTAGCCGGGGACAGGGGCTTTCCGAGCAGTACTTC